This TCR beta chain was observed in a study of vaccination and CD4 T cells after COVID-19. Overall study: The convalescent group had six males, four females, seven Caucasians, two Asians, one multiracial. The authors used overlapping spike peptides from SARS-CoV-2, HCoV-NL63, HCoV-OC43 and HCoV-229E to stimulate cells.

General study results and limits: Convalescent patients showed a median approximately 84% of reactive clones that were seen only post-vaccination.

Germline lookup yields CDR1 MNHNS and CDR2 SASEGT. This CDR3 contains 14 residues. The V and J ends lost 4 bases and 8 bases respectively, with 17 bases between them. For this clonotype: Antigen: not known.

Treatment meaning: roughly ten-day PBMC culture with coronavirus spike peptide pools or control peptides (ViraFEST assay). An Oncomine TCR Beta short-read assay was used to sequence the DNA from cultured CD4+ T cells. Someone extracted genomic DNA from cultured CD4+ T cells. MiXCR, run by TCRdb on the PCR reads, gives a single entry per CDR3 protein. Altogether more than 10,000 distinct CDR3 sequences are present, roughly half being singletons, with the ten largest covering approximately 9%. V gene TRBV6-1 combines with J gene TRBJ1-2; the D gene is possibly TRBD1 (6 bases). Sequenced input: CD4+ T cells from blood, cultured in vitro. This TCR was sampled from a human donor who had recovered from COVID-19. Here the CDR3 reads CASSGQTGIRGYTF. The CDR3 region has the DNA TGTGCCAGCAGTGGACAAACAGGGATTAGAGGCTACACCTTC.